This TCR beta chain appears in the sequencing data of a study of T cells in tuberculosis (dated by TCRdb to the late 2010s). Background for the entire study: To characterize T cells specific for the mycobacterial lipid antigen glucose monomycolate (GMM), the study used CD1B tetramers together with high-throughput TCR immunosequencing. In a South African clinical cohort, IGRA-negative adolescents, IGRA-positive adolescents with latent tuberculosis and adults with active tuberculosis were compared, with nine to eleven people in each group. Beyond this particular receptor, the publication reports: A classifier using the diverse GMM-specific repertoire reached approximately 89% accuracy (AUROC roughly 0.9), compared with 60% to 75% accuracy using GEM motif frequencies. Clinical samples were chosen by availability of cryopreserved specimens, and active tuberculosis cases were adults while controls were adolescents. Compared with IGRA-negative controls, TCR-alpha repertoires from active tuberculosis had smaller mean NN-distances to GMM-specific TCRs, which suggests clonal expansion of these TCRs. The smaller NN-distances in active tuberculosis patients were driven in part by shorter CDR3-alpha lengths, while the difference seen for TCR-beta was not statistically significant.

Ends trimmed: V by 1 base, J by 5 bases; bases unmatched to a gene: 4. CDR1 MGHRA and CDR2 YSYEKL were looked up in the germline V gene. The CDR3 has 15 amino acids, counting the end cysteine and phenylalanine. Just the 45-base CDR3 DNA is kept, in frame starting at base 1. At study entry, adolescents were screened for latent tuberculosis infection by tuberculin skin test and QuantiFERON-TB GOLD In-Tube IGRA. Immunosequencing of unsorted cryopreserved PBMC covered, on average, about 93,000 T cells per clinical donor. Eleven high schools in the Worcester region of the Western Cape, South Africa, served as enrollment sites for adolescents aged 12 to 18 years. About 10 M. tuberculosis-infected adolescents and roughly ten uninfected adolescents were selected, with the two groups matched for age and sex. Adolescent PBMC were isolated from freshly drawn heparinized blood by density centrifugation and cryopreserved.

TCR libraries were generated with the immunoSEQ multiplex PCR assay, using TCR-beta and/or TCR-alpha/delta assays for each sample. The amplified TCR libraries were sequenced on the Illumina high-throughput platform. In the paper's pipeline: Clustering and dimensionality reduction relied on pairwise TCRdist distances among GMM-specific receptors from T cells that were either sorted ex vivo or expanded in vitro. Each clinical repertoire was scored by mean NN-distance, the average TCRdist to the nearest 10% of tetramer-positive reference sequences. GEM TCR motif frequency was calculated as the fraction of unique TCRs that matched known GEM sequences by V/J usage and CDR3 length. Linear discriminant analysis with leave-one-out cross-validation, implemented in scikit-learn, was used to classify active tuberculosis. Here the immuneACCESS table is served through TCRdb, limited to in-frame sequences with V and J called. Missing clones are a known gap in these copies; in checked studies unresolved V genes cover under half, and the rest lacks a known reason. That table is the source of V, J and clone size, and D and trimming were worked out from the DNA. Within this sample are more than 35,000 clones, with over 90% of them counted one time only. The leading ten clones occupy roughly 7.2% of the sample.

On this clone: Its recognized antigen is unknown. The input lacks base qualities; no much larger clone sits a single base away.

This TCR was recovered from a donor aged 10-29 years with latent tuberculosis or without tuberculosis infection. Sequencing was done on a sample of PBMCs. Recombination joined TRBV4-1 with TRBJ1-4, and 7 bases in between align with TRBD1. The CDR3 in this case is CASSQVAGGNEKLFF. The sequence in DNA is TGCGCCAGCAGCCAAGTCGCAGGGGGGAATGAAAAACTGTTTTTT.